The clone carrying this T cell receptor beta chain was seen only a few times. The data were taken from a study of response to subunit inactivated influenza vaccine. TCRdb called the RT-PCR reads again in MiXCR, with one record for every CDR3 protein. The sample lists 160,000 or so distinct CDR3 sequences; roughly a tenth were seen once. The ends lost 6 bases at V and 4 bases at J; junction bases unmatched: 7. CDR1 is MNHNS, CDR2 SASEGT, per germline. The CDR3 extends over 15 amino acids. This chain joins TRBV6-1 and TRBJ2-1; 9 bases line up with TRBD2. The sequence was obtained from a man aged 45 to 65 who received an inactivated influenza vaccine. Sample: non-naive T cells sorted from PBMCs, taken more than 35 days after vaccination. The CDR3 region is CASRAGTSWYNEQFF. The CDR3 DNA reads TGTGCCAGCAGGGCCGGGACTAGCTGGTACAATGAGCAGTTCTTC.